This TCR beta chain was recorded in a study of OX40 agonist ivuxolimab in advanced cancers. Context from the whole study: Ivuxolimab, which targeted the costimulatory receptor OX40 (CD134), was an agonistic, fully human IgG2 monoclonal antibody. Partial responses occurred in three dose-escalation patients: two with cutaneous melanoma and one with hepatocellular carcinoma. The dose-escalation cohort was approximately 83% male with a mean age of about 65 years, ranging from roughly 23 to 90. Intravenous ivuxolimab was administered to patients every 2 weeks at six dose levels: 0.01, 0.1, 0.3, 1.5, 3 and 10 mg/kg. The point of sequencing TCRbeta in the periphery was to test whether ivuxolimab changed TCR sequence diversity and drove clonal T-cell expansion. Patients were allowed to have had prior anti-PD-1, anti-PD-L1 or anti-CTLA-4 therapy, and around 40% of the dose-escalation patients had previously received checkpoint inhibitors. The paper covers the monotherapy dose-escalation part of the phase I ivuxolimab trial, which included N ≈ 57 patients. Of the roughly 53 patients in dose escalation, some 20 had hepatocellular carcinoma, some 15 had melanoma, 9 had renal cell carcinoma and 9 had head and neck cancer.

The trial excluded patients who had a history of autoimmune disease or were on systemic immunosuppression. Peripheral blood for TCR sequencing was collected from all dose cohorts at baseline, on cycle 4 day 1, and on cycle 7 day 1. The samples were taken from a phase I, first-in-human, multicenter, open-label dose-escalation trial of ivuxolimab. Adults with locally advanced or metastatic head and neck squamous cell, hepatocellular, melanoma or renal cell carcinoma were enrolled in the trial. CD4+ and CD8+ T cells were sorted separately from peripheral blood before TCR sequencing. Overall study outcomes, separate from this receptor: Antigen specificity was not determined for the clonally expanded peripheral T cells. At doses from 0.1 to 3.0 mg/kg, clonal expansion was seen in both CD4+ and CD8+ blood T cells between baseline and week 6. On average, CD8+ T cells showed more expanded clones than CD4+ T cells after ivuxolimab. Low levels of normalized T-cell clonal expansion were also seen in some patients who did not respond. In partial responders in the 0.1-3.0 mg/kg groups, normalized peripheral clonal expansion was found to be among the lowest, especially among CD8+ T cells.

Trimming costs V 3 bases and J 1 base, and their ends lie 12 bases apart. Via the germline V gene (reference sequence), CDR1 is LNHDA and CDR2 SQIVND. The CDR3 measures 16 amino acids from cysteine to phenylalanine. Just CDR3 DNA is preserved here, 48 bases in frame from base 1. With respect to this clone: Its target antigen remains unknown. The sample holds no much larger clone one base away, and base qualities are not on file.

To sequence the TCRbeta CDR3 region, genomic DNA was isolated from the sorted cells. TCRbeta CDR3 regions were sequenced using the immunoSEQ Assay. The immuneACCESS repertoire file appears here via TCRdb, limited to in-frame rearrangements. These files lack a portion of the clones; in checked studies, under half of the deficit traces to unresolved V genes, and the cause of the others is not known. The sample table contains some 58,000 clones; only one count was recorded for roughly 80% of them. The ten largest clones represent under 2% of the sample. This receptor chain uses TRBV19 and TRBJ2-2; TRBD2 is a weak D gene call, 6 bases matching. Sample: CD4+ or CD8+ T cells sorted from blood, taken in a trial of the OX40 agonist ivuxolimab. This receptor was taken from an adult with an advanced solid tumor such as melanoma, head and neck, liver or kidney cancer. CDR3 reads: CASSIGWGVNTGELFF. The sequenced DNA: TGTGCCAGTAGTATTGGTTGGGGGGTGAACACCGGGGAGCTGTTTTTT.